These 21 T cell receptor beta chains share one sample of origin, sequenced in a study of Ad26.COV2.S vaccination and SARS-CoV-2 variants. TCRdb keeps only in-frame clones here, not all; method: immunoSEQ multiplex PCR. This sample yields under 300,000 clones, of which around nine tenths are seen a single time; approximately 3% belongs to the top ten. Treatment: around 19 received Ad26.COV2.S at low or high dose, single or two shots; 5 received placebo; per-sample allocation not given. Vaccine and placebo recipients were sampled on day 63 after the first injection. Sample: peripheral blood, taken in a trial of Ad26.COV2.S vaccine versus placebo. The receptors derive from a person between 18 and 65 years old who received the Ad26.COV2.S COVID-19 vaccine or a placebo.

The genes are TRBV27 and TRBJ2-6; D ambiguous. Trimming removed 2 bases from V and 0 bases from J, with 2 bases in between. The CDR3 runs 14 residues. Germline V gene data show CDR1 as MNHEY and CDR2 as SMNVEV (reference sequence). The CDR3 loop is CASSLGSGANVLTF. The CDR3 DNA is TGTGCCAGCAGTTTAGGCTCTGGGGCCAACGTCCTGACTTTC.

The table lists this clone with a few counts. The rearrangement links TRBV5-1 to TRBJ1-1; D may be TRBD1 (5 bases). Per germline, CDR1 SGHRS and CDR2 YFSETQ. The CDR3 covers 15 residues. V dropped 4 bases and J dropped 8 bases, with 21 bases sitting between them. CDR3 loop: CASSPANNPGTEAFF. Written as DNA, the CDR3 is TGCGCCAGCAGCCCAGCCAATAATCCCGGGACGGAAGCTTTCTTT.

The chain is built from TRBV5-1 and TRBJ2-5; 14 nucleotides agree with TRBD2. V lost 3 bases to trimming and J lost 1 base; unmatched junction nucleotides: 5. Looked up from germline, CDR1 is SGHRS and CDR2 is YFSETQ. The CDR3 spans 17 residues. DNA of the CDR3: TGCGCCAGCAGCTCCGGGACTAGCGGGGGTGTCCAAGAGACCCAGTACTTC. Protein: CASSSGTSGGVQETQYF.

The chain carries TRBV5-5 and TRBJ2-1, with D possibly being TRBD2 (7 bases). V was pared by 4 bases and J by 12 bases, with 23 bases between. Germline CDR1 SGHKS, CDR2 YYEKEE (reference sequence). This CDR3 spans 15 amino acids. DNA of the CDR3: TGTGCCAGCAGCCGTCGGGCGGGGGCCTCGGAGGCGCAGTTCTTC. It codes for CASSRRAGASEAQFF. Looking up the rest from reference TRBV5-5 and TRBJ2-1 gives the full variable domain: DAGVTQSPTHLIKTRGQQVTLRCSPISGHKSVSWYQQVLGQGPQFIFQYYEKEERGRGNFPDRFSARQFPNYSSELNVNALLLGDSALYLCASSRRAGASEAQFFGPGTRLTVL.

The genes are TRBV10-3 and TRBJ2-3; D gene unclear. The V gene's germline CDR1 is ENHRY and CDR2 SYGVKD. The V gene lost 2 bases and the J gene lost 3 bases, with 12 bases spanning the gap. The CDR3 extends over 15 amino acids. The CDR3 coding sequence is TGTGCCATCAGTGAGCTGGCGGTGGGGACAGATACGCAGTATTTT. Translating gives CAISELAVGTDTQYF.

The chain is built from TRBV3-1 (or the pseudogene TRBV3-2) and TRBJ1-2, with D unclear. CDR3 length: 12 residues. Per the germline V gene, CDR1 is LGHDT and CDR2 is YNNKEL (reference sequence). With 2 bases removed from V and 8 bases from J, the gap between germline ends came to 9 bases. CDR3 coding DNA: TGTGCCAGCAGCCAATCCGCGAGGGGCTACACCTTC. Residues: CASSQSARGYTF.

V and J are TRBV7-9 and TRBJ1-2; 7 nucleotides line up with TRBD1. The V segment lost 5 bases and the J segment 8 bases; nucleotides outside the gene matches: 11. The CDR3 loop spans 14 amino acids. Germline CDR1 reads SEHNR; CDR2 reads FQNEAQ (reference sequence). The CDR3 is CASSPRGTVGGYTF. CDR3 DNA: TGTGCCAGCAGCCCCAGAGGGACAGTGGGGGGCTACACCTTC.

The chain joins TRBV12-5 to TRBJ2-7, with 7 positions matching TRBD1. With 1 base clipped from V and 0 bases from J, the junction kept 9 bases outside the gene matches. CDR1 and CDR2 (germline): LGHNT, FRNRAP. The CDR3 runs to 17 residues. The CDR3 sequence: CASGLAPGTDLSYEQYF. The CDR3 nucleotides read TGTGCTAGTGGTTTGGCCCCCGGGACAGACCTCTCCTACGAGCAGTACTTC. Based on the CDR3 plus reference TRBV12-5 and TRBJ2-7, the full variable domain is DARVTQTPRHKVTEMGQEVTMRCQPILGHNTVFWYRQTMMQGLELLAYFRNRAPLDDSGMPKDRFSAEMPDATLATLKIQPSEPRDSAVYFCASGLAPGTDLSYEQYFGPGTRLTVT.

The rearrangement joins TRBV15 to TRBJ2-3, with 10 bases that match TRBD2. Trimming removed 0 bases from V and 3 bases from J; junction bases left unmatched: 3. CDR1 LNHNV and CDR2 YYDKDF come from the germline V gene (reference sequence). The CDR3 contains 16 residues. This chain's CDR3 is CATSRELAGRTDTQYF. The CDR3 DNA sequence: TGTGCCACCAGCAGAGAACTAGCGGGAAGGACAGATACGCAGTATTTT.

This clone was detected a few times. The CDR3 DNA reads TGCGCCAGCAGCTCGAAGGACAGGGAAGAGACCCAGTACTTC. This codes for CASSSKDREETQYF. The V and J genes are TRBV5-1 and TRBJ2-5; TRBD1 matches at 8 bases. The V segment lost 3 bases and the J segment 3 bases; nucleotides outside the gene matches: 4. This CDR3 comprises 14 residues. The V gene's germline CDR1 is SGHRS and CDR2 YFSETQ.

This chain joins TRBV3-1 (or the pseudogene TRBV3-2) and TRBJ2-1; 8 positions match TRBD2. V shed 2 bases and J 9 bases; nucleotides not matched to a gene: 12. Germline V lookup: CDR1 LGHDT, CDR2 YNNKEL (reference sequence). The CDR3 is 16 amino acids. Here the CDR3 reads CASSQQAGRAGGEQFF. As DNA, the CDR3 is TGTGCCAGCAGCCAACAGGCCGGGAGGGCCGGTGGTGAGCAGTTCTTC.

V is TRBV30 and J is TRBJ2-3; 8 bases fit TRBD2. The germline V gene encodes CDR1 GTSNPN and CDR2 SVGIG (reference sequence). Trimming at V came to 2 bases and at J to 9 bases, leaving 4 bases not matched to a gene. The CDR3 has 12 residues. Here the CDR3 reads CAWSPPGGTQYF. The CDR3 bases are TGTGCCTGGAGTCCCCCGGGGGGGACGCAGTATTTT. The whole variable domain, remainder taken from reference TRBV30 and TRBJ2-3, is SQTIHQWPATLVQPVGSPLSLECTVEGTSNPNLYWYRQAAGRGLQLLFYSVGIGQISSEVPQNLSASRPQDRQFILSSKKLLLSDSGFYLCAWSPPGGTQYFGPGTRLTVL.

The genes are TRBV13 and TRBJ2-6; a possible D gene is TRBD2 (6 bases). Per the germline V gene, CDR1 is PRHDT and CDR2 is FYEKMQ (reference sequence). CDR3 size: 17 residues. With 7 bases removed from V and 1 base from J, the gap between germline ends came to 17 bases. CDR3 sequence reads: CASKEGPTWSGANVLTF. The CDR3 DNA follows: TGTGCCAGCAAGGAGGGGCCCACCTGGTCTGGGGCCAACGTCCTGACTTTC.

The V call is TRBV7-2, the J call TRBJ1-3; 8 bases are a match to TRBD1. Germline CDR1 and CDR2: SGHTA and FQGNSA. The CDR3 spans 16 residues. V lost 6 bases to trimming and J lost 3 bases; unmatched junction nucleotides: 10. CDR3 amino acids: CASRYQGALVGNTIYF. CDR3 nucleotides: TGTGCCAGCAGATATCAGGGGGCCTTGGTTGGAAACACCATATATTTT.

This clone was seen only once. The rearrangement links TRBV6-5 to TRBJ1-4; 8 bases map to TRBD1. From germline, CDR1 is MNHEY and CDR2 SVGAGI. There are 14 residues in the CDR3. J was trimmed by 8 bases and V by 6 bases; bases with no gene match: 8. The CDR3, as DNA: TGTGCCAGCAGCCCCGACAGGGGAGGCGAAAAACTGTTTTTT. It is translated as CASSPDRGGEKLFF.

V is TRBV24-1 and J is TRBJ2-7; possible D gene TRBD1, 6 bases. Trimming pared 6 bases from V and 0 bases from J, leaving 11 bases between. From germline, CDR1 is KGHDR and CDR2 SFDVKD. CDR3 length equals 14 residues. CDR3 DNA: TGTGCCACCAGTCCGACAGGCGACTCCTACGAGCAGTACGTC. Amino acids: CATSPTGDSYEQYV.

V gene TRBV14 combines with J gene TRBJ2-7; D may be TRBD2 (5 bases). CDR1 SGHDN and CDR2 FVKESK come from the germline V gene. The CDR3 loop spans 13 amino acids. V lost 0 bases to trimming and J lost 12 bases, with 15 bases between them. CDR3 region: CASSQDTGLRLYV. Written as DNA, the CDR3 is TGTGCCAGCAGCCAAGATACGGGGTTGAGGCTGTACGTC.

The chain combines TRBV6-2 or TRBV6-3 with TRBJ2-5; TRBD1 matches at 9 bases. This CDR3 spans 15 amino acids. Losses at the gene ends were 0 bases for V and 2 bases for J; bases not matched to a gene: 1. Germline V gives CDR1 MNHEY, CDR2 SVGEGT. The CDR3 reads CASSYSGTGQETQYF. The CDR3 bases are TGTGCCAGCAGTTACTCGGGGACAGGGCAAGAGACCCAGTACTTC.

V gene TRBV6-5 combines with J gene TRBJ2-1, with D possibly matching TRBD1 (7 bases). The CDR3 totals 15 residues. Trimming removed 6 bases at V and 6 bases at J, with 18 bases between. CDR1 MNHEY and CDR2 SVGAGI come from the germline V gene. CDR3 loop: CASSPADREVNEQFF. DNA for the CDR3: TGTGCCAGCAGCCCCGCCGACAGGGAGGTCAATGAGCAGTTCTTC.

The rearrangement uses TRBV7-8 and TRBJ1-5, with 9 bases matching TRBD1. Germline V gene data show CDR1 as SGHVS and CDR2 as FQNEAQ. Trimming took 2 bases from V and 5 from J; bases not matched to a gene: 7. The CDR3 covers 16 residues. The CDR3 DNA reads as TGTGCCAGCAGCTTACGCGGGGGACAGGGTCATCAGCCCCAGCATTTT. Residues: CASSLRGGQGHQPQHF.

The genes are TRBV11-3 and TRBJ1-6; D possibly corresponds to TRBD1 (5 bases). Germline CDR1 is SGHNT and CDR2 is YENEEA. V lost 5 bases and J lost 7, with 9 bases in between. This CDR3 contains 13 residues. CDR3 sequence (DNA): TGTGCCAGCAGCATGGGACTGAATTCACCCCTCCACTTT. Translation: CASSMGLNSPLHF.